This is a list of T cell receptor beta chains from one sample in a study of blood T cells in healthy people across ages. TCRdb fed the 5' RACE reads into MiXCR, producing one record per CDR3 protein. The repertoire includes roughly 1,300,000 distinct CDR3 sequences, roughly 59% of them detected once, and over 5% sits in the top ten. The sample comprised blood. The origin of the receptors is a man aged 18 to 29 in good health. Both conserved end residues are part of each CDR3. The D gene is left open where the match is weak. Some rows mark clone size as missing; the rest say once, few, many or name a class of expanded clone.

D	size	V	J	CDR3	DNA
TRBD2	once	TRBV20-1	TRBJ2-1	CSAGQAGGLFYEQFF	TGCAGTGCTGGGCAGGCGGGAGGGCTATTTTATGAGCAGTTCTTC
TRBD1	-	TRBV4-1	TRBJ2-1	CASSQEKGTGYNEQFF	TGCGCCAGCAGCCAAGAAAAAGGGACAGGGTACAATGAGCAGTTCTTC
-	few	TRBV29-1	TRBJ2-7	CSVEDLGSESYEQYF	TGCAGCGTTGAAGATCTTGGCAGTGAAAGCTACGAGCAGTACTTC
-	-	TRBV4-2	TRBJ1-1	CASSQKGGGLEAFF	TGTGCCAGCAGCCAGAAAGGAGGGGGACTTGAAGCTTTCTTT
TRBD1	few	TRBV27	TRBJ2-1	CASSPNPGTGGSYNEQFF	TGTGCCAGCAGTCCGAACCCCGGGACAGGGGGGTCCTACAATGAGCAGTTCTTC
-	-	TRBV21-1	TRBJ2-7	CASSKVARVGLYEQYF	TGTGCCAGCAGCAAAGTGGCAAGAGTGGGGCTATACGAGCAGTACTTC
-	-	TRBV7-2	TRBJ2-1	CASRPDWNNEQFF	TGTGCCAGCAGGCCGGACTGGAACAATGAGCAGTTCTTC
TRBD1	-	TRBV19	TRBJ1-6	CASRLDRGRDSPLHF	TGTGCCAGTAGACTCGACAGGGGACGAGATTCACCCCTCCACTTT
TRBD2	-	TRBV20-1	TRBJ2-1	CSARTSGGSNEQFF	TGCAGTGCTAGAACTAGCGGGGGGTCGAATGAGCAGTTCTTC
TRBD1	-	TRBV29-1	TRBJ2-7	CSVELTAGGSYEQYF	TGCAGCGTTGAATTGACGGCAGGGGGCTCCTACGAGCAGTACTTC
-	-	TRBV21-1	TRBJ2-6	CASSNVTAHTGTGKSGANVLTF	TGTGCCAGCAGCAATGTCACCGCCCACACCGGGACAGGAAAATCTGGGGCCAACGTCCTGACTTTC
TRBD2	few	TRBV10-3	TRBJ2-5	CAVAGDQETQYF	TGTGCCGTAGCGGGAGACCAAGAGACCCAGTACTTC
-	-	TRBV20-1	TRBJ2-5	CSAPLGQETQYF	TGCAGTGCGCCCCTGGGGCAAGAGACCCAGTACTTC
-	-	TRBV20-1	TRBJ1-2	CSAKGLSYTF	TGCAGTGCTAAAGGGCTCAGCTACACCTTC
-	few	TRBV18	TRBJ2-3	CASSPIGRSVSHWKDTQYF	TGTGCCAGCTCACCAATCGGACGCAGTGTCAGCCACTGGAAAGATACGCAGTATTTT
-	-	TRBV27	TRBJ2-1	CASRILGNQQFF	TGTGCCAGCAGAATACTAGGAAACCAGCAGTTCTTC
-	few	TRBV20-1	TRBJ2-5	CSADRNAGETQYF	TGCAGTGCCGACCGGAACGCGGGGGAGACCCAGTACTTC
-	-	TRBV20-1	TRBJ1-2	CSARDGRGYCGYTF	TGCAGTGCTAGGGACGGGAGGGGGTACTGTGGCTACACCTTC
TRBD2	few	TRBV6-6	TRBJ2-7	CASSYGDGGNEQYF	TGTGCCAGCAGTTACGGGGACGGGGGGAACGAGCAGTACTTC
-	-	TRBV4-2	TRBJ2-7	CASSQEDGTPYEQYF	TGTGCCAGCAGCCAAGAGGACGGCACCCCCTACGAGCAGTACTTC
TRBD1	-	TRBV7-7	TRBJ2-4	CASSSRTGMQFYEQYF	TGTGCTAGCAGCTCGCGGACAGGGATGCAGTTCTATGAGCAGTACTTC
-	-	TRBV5-5	TRBJ1-2	CASNKHGANYGYTF	TGTGCCAGCAACAAACACGGAGCTAACTATGGCTACACCTTC
-	-	TRBV15	TRBJ2-7	CATSRDLGGYEQYF	TGTGCCACCAGCAGAGATCTCGGGGGCTACGAGCAGTACTTC
-	few	TRBV27	TRBJ2-1	CASSQQAASYNEQFF	TGTGCCAGCAGTCAACAAGCGGCTAGCTACAATGAGCAGTTCTTC